One and the same sample provided the 22 T cell receptor beta chains below, sequenced in a study of tumor-infiltrating lymphocytes in primary liver carcinoma. The input was 450 to 500 ng total RNA; TCR beta cDNA was made from it with a constant-region primer. Modified slightly, ARM-PCR produced TCR beta libraries over three nested multiplex PCR rounds. It was with TRBV1-TRBV30 forward primers and a C-beta reverse primer that the first two PCR rounds were run, at approximately 10 cycles each. TCRdb independently ran MiXCR on the multiplex PCR reads; one entry per CDR3 protein. The sample holds 75,000 to 80,000 distinct CDR3 sequences, under 75% seen once. Bulk tissue was left unsorted, and RNA and DNA were co-extracted from about 20-30 mg of it. The sequencing sample was made of tumor-adjacent normal liver tissue. The receptors stem from a man aged 35-49 years with primary liver carcinoma and hepatitis B virus infection.

On this clonotype itself: Compared with germline, one end of the junction differs, possibly owing to a read error. The gene calls are TRBV7-9 and TRBJ2-1; 11 bases fit TRBD2. Germline V gene lookup returns CDR1 SEHNR and CDR2 FQNEAQ (reference sequence). This CDR3 has 14 residues. The CDR3 here is CASNGTSGSNEQLF. The CDR3 nucleotides are TGTGCCAGCAACGGTACTAGCGGGAGTAATGAGCAGCTCTTC.

A word on this clonotype: One end of the junction is discordant with germline, which a read error may explain. CDR3 bases: TGTGCCAGCATAACCAGCCCCAACCCTGGGGCCAACGTCCTAACTTTC. This codes for CASITSPNPGANVLTF. The J gene is TRBJ2-6, the V gene TRBV6-1; possibly TRBD1 for D (5 bases). Germline V gene sequence: CDR1 MNHNS, CDR2 SASEGT. This CDR3 region has 16 residues.

A note on this clonotype: One end of the junction fails to match germline, which may point to a read error. The V call is TRBV11-2, the J call TRBJ2-4; D not certain. Germline V gene sequence: CDR1 SGHAT, CDR2 FQNNGV. This CDR3 has 13 amino acids. The CDR3 protein is CASRDRSHGIQHF. Written as DNA, the CDR3 is TGTGCCAGCAGGGATCGGAGCCACGGCATTCAACACTTC.

On this clonotype itself: One junction end does not reproduce the germline sequence, and a read error may be involved. The chain employs TRBV6-4 and TRBJ2-5, with 11 bases fitting TRBD2. The length of the CDR3 is 14 residues. The germline gives CDR1 MRHNA, CDR2 SNTAGT. The CDR3 DNA follows: TGTGCCAGTGGCACCACTAGCGGGAGTGAGACCCAGTATTTC. It codes for CASGTTSGSETQYF.

The chain employs TRBV6-2 or TRBV6-3 and TRBJ2-3, with D unclear. The CDR3 contains 19 residues. CDR1 is MNHEY and CDR2 is SVGEGT in the germline V gene. Trimming left V 2 bases short and J 3 bases short, with 24 bases between. The CDR3 DNA sequence: TGTGCCAGCAGTTACATCATCCAAGCAGAGGCACCTCGAACAGATACGCAGTATTTT. This gives the protein CASSYIIQAEAPRTDTQYF.

The chain uses TRBV11-2 and TRBJ2-5; possible D gene TRBD1, 6 bases. The germline V and J ends were trimmed by 5 bases and 2 bases, with 15 bases remaining between them. The CDR3 spans 15 residues. Germline V gives CDR1 SGHAT, CDR2 FQNNGV. The chain's CDR3 is CASSIVEDSQETQYF. CDR3 nucleotide sequence: TGTGCCAGCAGCATAGTAGAGGACAGTCAAGAGACCCAGTACTTC. The full variable domain, in which reference TRBV11-2 and TRBJ2-5 provide the parts outside the CDR3, is EAGVAQSPRYKIIEKRQSVAFWCNPISGHATLYWYQQILGQGPKLLIQFQNNGVVDDSQLPKDRFSAERLKGVDSTLKIQPAKLEDSAVYLCASSIVEDSQETQYFGPGTRLLVL.

The rearrangement uses TRBV19 and TRBJ2-4, with a possible D match to TRBD1 (6 bases). V was clipped by 8 bases and J by 9 bases, with 26 bases between them. This CDR3 is built from 16 residues. In germline, CDR1 is LNHDA, CDR2 SQIVND (reference sequence). This CDR3 is CASSPLLGQGYGIQYF. DNA for the CDR3: TGTGCCAGTTCCCCTCTTCTGGGGCAGGGGTATGGCATTCAGTACTTC.

As to this clonotype: This CDR3 is missing its conserved last phenylalanine or tryptophan, likely due to a read error. V usage is TRBV5-5 and J usage is TRBJ1-1; weak D call: TRBD1 (5 bases). In germline, CDR1 is SGHKS, CDR2 YYEKEE (reference sequence). The CDR3 is 17 residues long. CDR3 sequence (DNA): TGTGCTAGCAGCTTGTCTTCTTTCGGCTGGGGGGACACTGAAGCTTTCTCT. It translates to CASSLSSFGWGDTEAFS.

Points on this clonotype: Mismatch with germline at one junction end may stem from a read error. For the CDR3, the DNA is TGTGTCAGCAGTCAACAGAGTACTAGCACAGATACGCAGTATTTT. Protein: CVSSQQSTSTDTQYF. This sequence joins TRBV5-5 and TRBJ2-3; D uncertain. This CDR3 region has 15 residues. In germline, CDR1 is SGHKS, CDR2 YYEKEE (reference sequence).

Of note for this clonotype: At one end, the junction sequence differs from germline, possibly due to a read error. V and J are TRBV11-2 and TRBJ2-1; D ambiguous. Germline lookup yields CDR1 SGHAT and CDR2 FQNNGV. The CDR3 contains 12 residues. The CDR3 here is CVSSSLRNGQFF. In nucleotides, the CDR3 is TGTGTCAGCAGCTCATTACGCAATGGGCAGTTCTTC.

V usage is TRBV11-3 and J usage is TRBJ2-1, with D possibly being TRBD2 (5 bases). This CDR3 has 12 amino acids. The V gene lost 5 bases and the J gene lost 9 bases, with 11 bases spanning the gap. In germline, CDR1 is SGHNT, CDR2 YENEEA. CDR3 region: CASSLLGSEQFF. Written as DNA, the CDR3 is TGTGCCAGCAGCCTATTGGGGAGTGAGCAGTTCTTC.

As concerns this clonotype: Possible read error: a much larger clone is one base away. The V gene is TRBV4-2, the J gene TRBJ2-1; 10 positions match TRBD1. The CDR3 is made up of 16 amino acids. Germline CDR1 is LGHNA and CDR2 is YNFKEQ. With 7 bases clipped from V and 5 bases from J, the junction kept 11 bases outside the gene matches. The CDR3 loop is CASNHAGGQGNNEQFF. The DNA of the CDR3 is TGTGCCAGCAACCACGCCGGGGGACAGGGGAACAATGAGCAGTTCTTC.

This clonotype was picked up many times. This chain links TRBV29-1 with TRBJ2-1; D gene uncertain. The CDR3 runs to 14 residues. Between the trimmed V and J ends, which lost 4 bases and 6 bases, there was a span of 16 bases. Per the germline V gene, CDR1 is SQVTM and CDR2 is ANQGSEA. This CDR3 reads CSVAETSSVNEQFF. The CDR3 DNA reads TGCAGCGTTGCGGAGACCTCGAGCGTCAATGAGCAGTTCTTC.

CDR3 sequence reads: CASSRGTEQYF. Here the CDR3 DNA reads TGTGCCAGTAGTAGGGGTACCGAGCAGTACTTC. This rearrangement joins TRBV19 to TRBJ2-7; D is uncertain. The CDR3 sequence is 11 residues long. The V gene lost 4 bases and the J gene lost 6 bases, with 7 bases spanning the gap. Germline assignment: CDR1 LNHDA and CDR2 SQIVND (reference sequence).

This clonotype came up a few times. The V gene is TRBV11-2, the J gene TRBJ2-7, with TRBD1 identical over 8 bases. The V gene end was trimmed by 3 bases and the J gene end by 0 bases; junction bases not matched to a gene: 7. The CDR3 sequence is 16 residues long. CDR1 and CDR2 (germline): SGHAT, FQNNGV. Here the CDR3 reads CASSFRSGTGSYEQYF. Written as DNA, the CDR3 is TGTGCCAGCAGCTTTCGGTCCGGGACAGGCTCCTACGAGCAGTACTTC.

This clonotype was observed a single time. V gene TRBV5-4 combines with J gene TRBJ2-2; no clear D. The V gene's germline CDR1 is SGHNT and CDR2 YYREEE (reference sequence). V was pared by 4 bases and J by 6 bases, with 13 bases between. This CDR3 has 14 residues. This CDR3 reads CASSPSRSPGELFF. The CDR3, as DNA: TGTGCCAGCAGCCCTAGTAGGTCGCCCGGGGAGCTGTTTTTT. The full variable domain, its missing parts supplied by reference TRBV5-4 and TRBJ2-2, is ETGVTQSPTHLIKTRGQQVTLRCSSQSGHNTVSWYQQALGQGPQFIFQYYREEENGRGNFPPRFSGLQFPNYSSELNVNALELDDSALYLCASSPSRSPGELFFGEGSRLTVL.

Note on this clonotype: At one end, the junction sequence differs from germline, possibly due to a read error. The chain employs TRBV6-2 or TRBV6-3 and TRBJ2-1, with D tentatively TRBD2 (5 bases). CDR1 is MNHEY, CDR2 SVGEGT, per germline. The CDR3 sequence is 14 residues long. The CDR3 loop is CASRVSGRRNERFF. CDR3 DNA: TGTGCCAGCAGGGTCAGCGGTCGGCGGAATGAGCGGTTCTTC.

The rearrangement joins TRBV12-3 or TRBV12-4 to TRBJ2-1; 9 nucleotides line up with TRBD2. V lost 5 bases, J lost 12 bases, and 14 bases stayed unmatched. This CDR3 has 15 amino acids. The chain's CDR3 is CASSLQAGGPHVQFF. The CDR3 DNA follows: TGTGCCAGCAGTCTACAAGCGGGAGGACCCCATGTGCAGTTCTTC.

There are many counts of this clonotype. The rearrangement uses TRBV6-5 and TRBJ2-5; 9 nucleotides align to TRBD1. Germline assignment: CDR1 MNHEY and CDR2 SVGAGI. With V trimmed by 0 bases and J by 3 bases, 2 bases remained unmatched. There are 15 residues in the CDR3. The CDR3, as DNA: TGTGCCAGCAGTTACTCCCGGGACAGGGAAGAGACCCAGTACTTC. It codes for CASSYSRDREETQYF.

As concerns this clonotype: Sequence at one end of the junction differs from germline and may be a read error. This chain uses TRBV4-2 with TRBJ2-7, with D perhaps TRBD2 (5 bases). Germline V CDR1 and CDR2: LGHNA, YNFKEQ. CDR3 length: 16 residues. CDR3 nucleotide sequence: TGTGCCAGTAGCCAAGGGCTTAGCGACTTTACGTACGAGCAGTACTTC. Its translation: CASSQGLSDFTYEQYF.

The DNA for the CDR3 is TGCGCCAGCAGCTTATGGCTGGGACAGGGGTACAATGAGCAGTTCTTC. Translation: CASSLWLGQGYNEQFF. The chain couples TRBV5-1 to TRBJ2-1; 10 bases are shared with TRBD1. The CDR3 extends over 16 amino acids. Losses at the gene ends were 2 bases for V and 4 bases for J; bases not matched to a gene: 6. Per germline, CDR1 SGHRS and CDR2 YFSETQ.

This chain links TRBV4-3 with TRBJ2-1; 8 bases are shared with TRBD2. The CDR3 is 16 residues long. The V segment lost 0 bases and the J segment 8 bases; nucleotides outside the gene matches: 9. The germline CDR1 and CDR2 sequences are LGHNA and YSLEER. The CDR3 DNA reads as TGCGCCAGCAGCCAAGAAGCGGGAGAGCGTTACGATGAGCAGTTCTTC. Encoded protein: CASSQEAGERYDEQFF.